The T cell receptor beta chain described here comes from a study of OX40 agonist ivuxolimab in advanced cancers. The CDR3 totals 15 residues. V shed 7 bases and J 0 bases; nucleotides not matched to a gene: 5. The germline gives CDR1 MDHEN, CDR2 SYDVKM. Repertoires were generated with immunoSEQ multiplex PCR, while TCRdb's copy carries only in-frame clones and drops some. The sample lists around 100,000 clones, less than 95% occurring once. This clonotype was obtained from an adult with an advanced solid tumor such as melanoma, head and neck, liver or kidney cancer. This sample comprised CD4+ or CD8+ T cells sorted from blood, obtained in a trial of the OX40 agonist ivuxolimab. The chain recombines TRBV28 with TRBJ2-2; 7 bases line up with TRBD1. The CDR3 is CASTVGGTNTGELFF. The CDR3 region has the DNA TGTGCCAGCACCGTAGGGGGCACGAACACCGGGGAGCTGTTTTTT.